This T cell receptor (beta chain) was obtained from a study of Ad26.COV2.S vaccination and SARS-CoV-2 variants. Comment on this clone: Its antigen is unknown.

The ends were cut back, 1 base at V and 0 bases at J, with 19 bases in the middle. The CDR3 sequence is 19 residues long. The V gene's germline CDR1 is SEHNR and CDR2 FQNEAQ (reference sequence). Only in-frame clones appear in the TCRdb table, and some are missing; sequencing was by immunoSEQ multiplex PCR. The data contain 300,000 to 450,000 clones, approximately 90% of them singletons. Study-wide findings and caveats: Non-spike TCR breadth was similar in vaccine and placebo recipients.

The sample here was peripheral blood, taken after recovery from COVID-19. This sequence was found in a human donor who had recovered from COVID-19. The J gene is TRBJ1-3, the V gene TRBV7-9; D is undetermined. The CDR3 coding sequence is TGTGCCAGCAGCTTAGGTGGGATACGGGAGCCCTTCTCTGGAAACACCATATATTTT. Translation gives CASSLGGIREPFSGNTIYF.